This T cell receptor (beta chain) was captured by sequencing in a study of T cell responses to AZD1222 COVID-19 vaccine (dated by TCRdb to the early 2020s). Concerning the study at large: AZD1222 recipients whose second dose came at about 4 weeks and those whose second dose came at about 12 weeks were combined into one group, since spike-specific TCR depth and breadth did not differ between the two schedules. Trial participants were enrolled by age into 18-55, 56-69 and 70-plus year subgroups, with roughly 150, 30 and 60 TCR-sequenced participants respectively. A total of over 230 trial participants underwent TCR sequencing, of whom some 210 received two doses of AZD1222 and about 25 received two doses of the MenACWY control vaccine.

The time point label on this specimen signifies: baseline before first vaccination. Vaccinee samples came from UK trials COV001 and COV002, including a single-blind randomized controlled phase 2/3 trial of AZD1222 (ChAdOx1 nCoV-19) in healthy adults. For TCRbeta chain sequencing, PBMC samples from trial participants were taken at day 0 and at day 28 after the second dose. The CDR3 regions of human TCRbeta chains were subjected to immunosequencing. The original pipeline was this. TCRs in the repertoires were compared against a reference library of SARS-CoV-2-specific TCRs that had been generated with the MIRA antigen-specificity platform. Breadth meant the fraction of unique TCRs that were SARS-CoV-2-associated, whereas depth meant the fraction of total T cells that were SARS-CoV-2-associated. Each spike-specific TCR was assigned to its reactive spike region and to a CD4 or CD8 class using the MIRA data. Log10-transformed breadth and depth values were compared by one-way ANOVA with Sidak's multiple comparisons tests. Held by TCRdb, this immuneACCESS table contains in-frame sequences only and omits some clones. Under half of the omission traces to an unresolved V gene where checked; the cause of the rest is unknown. V, J and clone size are taken as reported in that table, and D and trimming were inferred from the DNA itself. This sample lists under 200,000 clones; 75% to 95% were detected once. The ten largest account for approximately 4.8% of the sample.

Concerning this clone: Its binding antigen is unknown. Base qualities are not provided; no much larger clone lies one nucleotide away.

From its cysteine to its phenylalanine, the CDR3 spans 15 amino acids. Solely the CDR3 DNA is kept, with 45 bases framed from the first base. Deletion took 5 bases off V and 5 bases off J, with a span of 19 bases between the germline ends. For CDR1 and CDR2, the germline V gene lists SGHVS and FQNEAQ. Results the study describes overall, beyond this receptor: The whole spike protein was spanned by vaccine-associated CD4 TCRs, and dominant responses were seen in regions 160-218 and 743-854. Conclusions about previously exposed vaccinees were limited because only a handful of AZD1222 recipients were SARS-CoV-2 seropositive at baseline. Most participants were white British and females outnumbered males, and the authors suggested that clonal diversity may have been underestimated. After two AZD1222 doses, spike-specific TCR breadth and depth were significantly higher than at day 0 and than in MenACWY recipients. Because no day 14 peak-response samples were available, the repertoires could be characterized only after the peak T cell response. The 56-69-year group was small, and its depth increase did not reach significance, likely because of low power. Nearly half of unique spike-specific TCRs reportedly recognized epitopes outside regions mutated in the B.1.351 and B.1.1.7 variants.

This receptor was obtained from an adult in good health. Recombination linked TRBV7-8 to TRBJ2-7; the D segment is perhaps TRBD1 or TRBD2, each sharing 5 matched bases. Sequencing used peripheral blood, obtained on day 0 of AZD1222 vaccination. This receptor has the CDR3 CASSPFGAPADEQYF. The sequenced DNA is TGTGCCAGCAGCCCGTTCGGGGCCCCAGCTGACGAGCAGTACTTC. The full variable domain, with segments outside the CDR3 supplied by the reference TRBV7-8 and TRBJ2-7 proteins, appears as GAGVSQSPRYKVAKRGQDVALRCDPISGHVSLFWYQQALGQGPEFLTYFQNEAQLDKSGLPSDRFFAERPEGSVSTLKIQRTQQEDSAVYLCASSPFGAPADEQYFGPGTRLTVT.